The 5 T cell receptor beta chains presented below share a single source sample, sequenced in a study of regulatory T cells in long-lasting Graves disease. iRepertoire HTBI primers and Arm-PCR of CDR3 regions built TCR beta libraries. TCRdb re-analysed the multiplex PCR reads in MiXCR, keeping a single row per CDR3 protein. The sample holds roughly 470,000 distinct CDR3 sequences, around 21% seen once. Time point specified: persistent/refractory GD, antithyroid drugs over 5 years with positive TRAb. PBMC-derived RNA was used for the TCR library. The sequences come from peripheral blood mononuclear cells (PBMCs), collected when the disease was refractory, from a patient treated with antithyroid drugs. All receptors come from a female donor with Graves disease.

The V and J genes are TRBV5-6 and TRBJ1-4, with 7 positions matching TRBD1. The ends lost 4 bases at V and 0 bases at J; junction bases unmatched: 6. The length of the CDR3 is 16 residues. CDR1 is SGHDT and CDR2 is YYEEEE in the germline V gene. The CDR3 loop reads CASSPLGQATNEKLFF. The CDR3 coding sequence is TGTGCCAGCAGCCCTCTCGGACAGGCAACTAATGAAAAACTGTTTTTT.

This clonotype appeared a few times. This rearrangement joins TRBV6-2 or TRBV6-3 to TRBJ1-1, with TRBD1 matching over 8 bases. Germline loops: CDR1 MNHEY, CDR2 SVGEGT. This CDR3 region has 15 residues. The V segment lost 6 bases and the J segment 6 bases; nucleotides outside the gene matches: 12. The CDR3 nucleotides read TGTGCCAGCAGCACACCCGGACAGGGAACCCCTGAAGCTTTCTTT. It translates to CASSTPGQGTPEAFF.

This chain uses TRBV4-1 with TRBJ2-7; 10 positions agree with TRBD1. This CDR3 is 15 amino acids long. The germline CDR1 and CDR2 sequences are MGHRA and YSYEKL. J lost 4 bases, V lost 5 bases, and 8 bases had no gene match. The CDR3 DNA reads as TGCGCCAGCAGCATCGCTCCGGGACAGGGGTACGAGCAGTACTTC. This encodes CASSIAPGQGYEQYF.

J is TRBJ1-5 and V is TRBV20-1, with TRBD1 as a possible D gene (5 bases). V lost 1 base to trimming and J lost 1 base, with 8 bases between them. This CDR3 has 14 residues. Germline assignment: CDR1 DFQATT and CDR2 SNEGSKA (reference sequence). The chain's CDR3 is CSARVRGSNQPQHF. CDR3 bases: TGCAGTGCTAGAGTCCGGGGGAGCAATCAGCCCCAGCATTTT.

The chain uses TRBV5-1 and TRBJ2-2, with TRBD2 matching 13 bases. With 0 bases clipped from V and 2 bases from J, the junction kept 4 bases outside the gene matches. This CDR3 spans 18 amino acids. In germline, CDR1 is SGHRS, CDR2 YFSETQ. The CDR3 spells CASSLEGLAGYNTGELFF. CDR3 DNA sequence: TGCGCCAGCAGCTTGGAGGGACTAGCGGGGTATAACACCGGGGAGCTGTTTTTT.